This T cell receptor beta chain was sequenced during a study of blood T cell repertoires in COVID-19. Study context: The United States, Italy and Spain provided the acute and convalescent COVID-19 samples. The cDNA or gDNA used as material had been derived from T cells, B-cell-depleted T cells, or PBMCs.

Cohorts were assigned according to the clinical history that participants reported. Authors' methods: Scientists estimated how many nucleated cells there were by amplifying reference gene primers. Profiling relied on immunoSEQ multiplex PCR, and the TCRdb table lists in-frame clones only, not all of them. V and J calls and clone size follow that table, whereas D and trimming were derived from the DNA. The sample has some 230,000 clones; more than 80% are singletons. The sequenced material came from PBMCs or T cells enriched from blood (not recorded which). This clonotype originated in a young woman in a cohort exposed to, infected with or recovered from COVID-19 (not recorded which).

The CDR3 loop is CASSARGTTGELFF. The CDR3, as DNA: TGTGCCAGCAGCGCCAGGGGGACCACCGGGGAGCTGTTTTTT. The rearrangement links TRBV14 to TRBJ2-2; 7 nucleotides agree with TRBD1. With 5 bases clipped from V and 4 bases from J, the junction kept 4 bases outside the gene matches. Looked up from germline, CDR1 is SGHDN and CDR2 is FVKESK. The CDR3 loop spans 14 amino acids.